A selection of T cell receptor beta chains follows, all from one sample in a study of cytomegalovirus exposure and HLA in healthy donors. Sequenced by immunoSEQ multiplex PCR; TCRdb stores in-frame clones only, minus some. The sample carries 59,000 or so clones, roughly nine tenths recorded once. The sequenced material came from PBMCs. The receptors stem from a woman aged 18-29 years in good health and CMV-seronegative. The CDR3 runs from the conserved cysteine through the conserved F or W. The order of the fields is J gene, V gene, D gene, CDR3 protein. D genes are given only for firm matches.

TRBJ2-3 TRBV7-2 TRBD2 CASSLRLAGGSTDTQYF
TRBJ2-7 TRBV11-1 . CASSLERTAHEQYF
TRBJ1-5 TRBV10-3 . CAISQDIRRQPQHF
TRBJ1-1 TRBV4-2 . CASQRQANTEAFF
TRBJ1-1 TRBV5-1 TRBD1 CASSVRQGSTEAFF
TRBJ1-6 TRBV30 TRBD1 CAWRVGQGGSSPLHF
TRBJ1-1 TRBV7-9 . CASSLWQSNTEAFF
TRBJ2-7 TRBV11-2 . CASSLRGSLEQYF
TRBJ2-1 TRBV11-2 TRBD1 CASSLEYGDRGRANEQFF
TRBJ2-6 TRBV11-2 . CASSLDNPGLVSGANVLTF
TRBJ2-7 TRBV5-4 TRBD2 CASSIIAGGSYEQYF
TRBJ1-2 TRBV5-4 . CASSSETGGYTF
TRBJ2-4 TRBV27 TRBD2 CASSPRGASGRMGPKNIQYF
TRBJ1-1 TRBV29-1 TRBD1 CSVAGQQNTEAFF
TRBJ2-7 TRBV18 TRBD1 CASSPGPGQGNEQYF
TRBJ2-7 TRBV29-1 TRBD1 CSAKGDSEQYF
TRBJ1-2 TRBV9 TRBD1 CASSAGTAGYTF
TRBJ2-7 TRBV11-2 TRBD2 CASSSLAGASFYEQYF
TRBJ2-7 TRBV2 . CASSEDAGTYEQYF
TRBJ2-7 TRBV28 TRBD1 CASSSGQSYEQYF
TRBJ2-1 TRBV7-9 . CASSLGRGGYNEQFF
TRBJ2-1 TRBV7-9 TRBD2 CASSRSSGRSYNEQFF